This entry describes one TCR beta chain. What it binds is unknown. The data were produced by immunoSEQ multiplex PCR, yet TCRdb's version contains in-frame clones alone and is incomplete. The sample records some 92,000 clones, 80% to 95% being singletons. The data are from a study of graft-versus-host responses after intestinal transplantation. In the study overall: Every recipient had anti-thymocyte globulin induction and two to three years of tacrolimus plus steroids. Overall study results and limits: Association was observed between peak circulating GvH clone levels and early post-transplant HvG declines.

The sequence came from a human donor who received an intestinal transplant. The source was unstimulated CD4+ T cells sorted from spleen or lymph node cells, collected before intestinal transplant.

Written as DNA, the CDR3 is TGTGCCAGCAGTCAGGGTTCCGCCAAGAACACTGAAGCTTTCTTT. Residues: CASSQGSAKNTEAFF. This sequence joins TRBV6-1 and TRBJ1-1; TRBD1 might be the D (5 bases). Germline V gene data show CDR1 as MNHNS and CDR2 as SASEGT. The CDR3 is 15 amino acids. Trimming took 5 bases from V and 1 from J, leaving 14 bases between them.